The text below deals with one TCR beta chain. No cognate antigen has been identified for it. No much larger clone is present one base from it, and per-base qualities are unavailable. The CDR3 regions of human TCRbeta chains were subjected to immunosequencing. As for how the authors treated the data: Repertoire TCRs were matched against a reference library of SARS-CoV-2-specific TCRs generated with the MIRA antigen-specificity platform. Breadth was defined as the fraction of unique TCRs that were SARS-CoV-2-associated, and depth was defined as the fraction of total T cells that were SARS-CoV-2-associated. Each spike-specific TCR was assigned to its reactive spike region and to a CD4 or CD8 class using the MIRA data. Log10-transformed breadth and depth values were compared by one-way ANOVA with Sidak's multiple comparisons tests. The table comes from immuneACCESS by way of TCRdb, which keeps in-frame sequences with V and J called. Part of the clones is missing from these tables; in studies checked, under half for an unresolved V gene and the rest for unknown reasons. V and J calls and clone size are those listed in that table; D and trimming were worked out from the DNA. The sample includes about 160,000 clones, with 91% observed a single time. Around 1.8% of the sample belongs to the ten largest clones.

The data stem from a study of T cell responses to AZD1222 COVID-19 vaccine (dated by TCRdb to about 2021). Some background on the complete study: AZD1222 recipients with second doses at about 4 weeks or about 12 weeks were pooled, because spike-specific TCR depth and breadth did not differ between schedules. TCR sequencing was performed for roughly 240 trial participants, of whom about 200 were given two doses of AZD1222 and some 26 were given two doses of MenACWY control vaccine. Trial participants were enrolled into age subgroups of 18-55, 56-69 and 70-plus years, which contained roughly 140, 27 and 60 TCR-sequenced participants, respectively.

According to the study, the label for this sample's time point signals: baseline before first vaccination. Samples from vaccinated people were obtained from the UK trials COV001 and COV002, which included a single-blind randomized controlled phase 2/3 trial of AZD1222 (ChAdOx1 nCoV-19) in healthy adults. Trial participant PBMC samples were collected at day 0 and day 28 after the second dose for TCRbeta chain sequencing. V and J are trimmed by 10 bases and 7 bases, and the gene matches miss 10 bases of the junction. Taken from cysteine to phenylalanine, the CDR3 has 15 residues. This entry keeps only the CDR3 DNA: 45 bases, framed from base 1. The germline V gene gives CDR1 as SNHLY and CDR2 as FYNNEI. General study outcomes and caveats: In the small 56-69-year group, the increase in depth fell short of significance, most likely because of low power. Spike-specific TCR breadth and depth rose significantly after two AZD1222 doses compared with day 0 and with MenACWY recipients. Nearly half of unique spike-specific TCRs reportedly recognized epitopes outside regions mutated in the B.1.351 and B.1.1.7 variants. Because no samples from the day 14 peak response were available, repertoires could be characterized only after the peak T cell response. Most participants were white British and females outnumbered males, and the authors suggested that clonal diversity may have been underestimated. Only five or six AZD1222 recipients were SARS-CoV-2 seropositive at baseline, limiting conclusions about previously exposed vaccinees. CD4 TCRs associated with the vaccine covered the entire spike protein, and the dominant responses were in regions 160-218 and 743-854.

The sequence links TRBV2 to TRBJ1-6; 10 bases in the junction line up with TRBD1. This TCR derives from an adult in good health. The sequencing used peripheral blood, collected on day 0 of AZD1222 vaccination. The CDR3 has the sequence CATVPGQGLNSPLHF. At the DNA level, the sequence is TGTGCCACCGTCCCGGGACAGGGGTTGAATTCACCCCTCCACTTT.